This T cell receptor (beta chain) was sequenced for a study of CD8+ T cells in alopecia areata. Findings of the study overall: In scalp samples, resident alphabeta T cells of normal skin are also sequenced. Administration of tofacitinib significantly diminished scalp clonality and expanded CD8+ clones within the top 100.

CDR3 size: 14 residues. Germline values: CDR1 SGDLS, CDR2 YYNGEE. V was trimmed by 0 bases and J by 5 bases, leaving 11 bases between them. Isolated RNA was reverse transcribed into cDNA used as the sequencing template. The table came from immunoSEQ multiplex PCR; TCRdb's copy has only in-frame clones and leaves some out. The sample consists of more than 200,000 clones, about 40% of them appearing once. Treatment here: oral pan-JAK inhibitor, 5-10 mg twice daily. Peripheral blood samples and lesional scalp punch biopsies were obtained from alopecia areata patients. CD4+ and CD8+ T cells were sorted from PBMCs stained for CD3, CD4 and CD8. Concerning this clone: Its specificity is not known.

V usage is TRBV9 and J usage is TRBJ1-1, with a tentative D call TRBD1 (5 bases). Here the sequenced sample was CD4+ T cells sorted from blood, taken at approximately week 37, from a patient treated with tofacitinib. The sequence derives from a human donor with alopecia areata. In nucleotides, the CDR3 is TGTGCCAGCAGCGTAGTAGGGGAGGGGACTGAAGCTTTCTTT. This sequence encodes CASSVVGEGTEAFF.